Reported below is one T cell receptor beta chain. Its matching antigen is unknown. The V end was cut by 1 base, the J end by 0 bases, with 12 bases between. The CDR3 runs 16 residues. Germline CDR1 and CDR2: MGHDK and SYGVNS. The data originate from a study of shared clonotypes between healthy human individuals. Each cell subset's genomic DNA was divided evenly among several immunoSEQ plates. Sequencing used immunoSEQ multiplex PCR; TCRdb keeps in-frame clones, though not all of them. Of a few million clones in the sample, approximately 90% were seen once. Study findings and constraints: In having few donors, the study represented limited genetic and exposure-history diversity.

Splitting of CD4+ cells produced CD45RA+ naive and CD45RA-negative memory subsets. The chain recombines TRBV25-1 with TRBJ1-1, with D uncertain. The specimen sequenced was naive CD4+ T cells sorted from blood. Specified subset: CD45RA+ positively selected. The sequence was obtained from a man younger than 30 in good health. This CDR3 reads CASSESVVSMNTEAFF. The CDR3, as DNA: TGTGCCAGCAGTGAATCAGTTGTATCCATGAACACTGAAGCTTTCTTT.